This T cell receptor beta chain was captured by sequencing in a study of blood T cells in healthy people across ages. Regarding the study as a whole: Possibly, changes in expanded clonotypes were confounded because donor CMV status was unknown. In these data, TCR beta diversity tracked strongly with naive T cell percentage.

In the case of this clonotype: Its antigen is currently unknown.

The CDR3 runs 16 residues. Unmatched junction bases numbered 10, after V lost 6 bases and J lost 2 bases. For the second PCR, which ran for about 6 to 12 cycles, a sample-barcoded 5' primer and a J-beta primer mix were used. All samples yielded 3 million or more CDR3-containing paired-end reads. MiXCR, run by TCRdb on the 5' RACE reads, gives a single entry per CDR3 protein. This table has 710,000 or so distinct CDR3 sequences, about 30% appearing once. This clonotype was sampled from a woman older than 75 in good health. The sequencing input was blood. This chain uses TRBV12-3 or TRBV12-4 with TRBJ2-1; 7 nucleotides match TRBD2. DNA for the CDR3: TGTGCCAGCAGCCGCGGTCGAGCGGGGACCTACAATGAGCAGTTCTTC. As protein: CASSRGRAGTYNEQFF.